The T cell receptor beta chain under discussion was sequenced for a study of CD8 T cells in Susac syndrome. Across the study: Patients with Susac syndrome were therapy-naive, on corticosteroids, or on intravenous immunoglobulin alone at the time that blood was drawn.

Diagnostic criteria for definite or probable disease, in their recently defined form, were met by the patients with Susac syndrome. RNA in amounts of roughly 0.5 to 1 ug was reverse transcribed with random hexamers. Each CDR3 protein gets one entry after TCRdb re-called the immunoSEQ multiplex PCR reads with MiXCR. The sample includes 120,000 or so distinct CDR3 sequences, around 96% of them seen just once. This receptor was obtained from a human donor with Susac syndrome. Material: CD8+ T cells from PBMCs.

CDR3 coding DNA: TGTGCCACCAGCAGAGAGGGTGGGCTTGTCCCCACAGATACGCAGTATTTT. Protein sequence: CATSREGGLVPTDTQYF. The chain has TRBV15 and TRBJ2-3, with unresolved D. The CDR3 runs to 17 residues. CDR1 is LNHNV and CDR2 is YYDKDF in the germline V gene (reference sequence). The V end was cut by 0 bases, the J end by 2 bases, with 15 bases between.